These 9 T cell receptor beta chains were sequenced from one sample in a study of T-cell reconstitution after alpha-beta-depleted transplantation in children. Molecular barcoding with unique molecular identifiers was used for the TCRbeta library. TCRdb independently ran MiXCR on the PCR reads; one entry per CDR3 protein. The sample shows 150,000 to 200,000 distinct CDR3 sequences, just over 14% of them seen only once. This specimen consisted of PBMCs from the stem cell graft donor, obtained from the stem cell graft. These receptors were taken from a human donor who donated a stem cell graft to a child with acute lymphoblastic leukemia.

This clonotype was seen ten or more times. The rearrangement links TRBV20-1 to TRBJ2-3, with 7 bases matching TRBD2. V lost 0 bases, J lost 1 base, and 10 bases stayed unmatched. The CDR3 is made up of 17 amino acids. The V gene's germline CDR1 is DFQATT and CDR2 SNEGSKA (reference sequence). The CDR3 protein is CSARDQRASGRTDTQYF. DNA of the CDR3: TGCAGTGCTAGAGATCAAAGGGCTAGCGGACGCACAGATACGCAGTATTTT.

In this sample, this clonotype turned up many times. The chain recombines TRBV7-9 with TRBJ2-7; no clear D. Trimming left V 4 bases short and J 2 bases short, with 3 bases between. The CDR3 is 11 amino acids. Germline V gene data show CDR1 as SEHNR and CDR2 as FQNEAQ (reference sequence). The DNA for the CDR3 is TGTGCCAGCAGCTCCACCTACGAGCAGTACTTC. Protein product: CASSSTYEQYF.

This clonotype was seen many times. V is TRBV9 and J is TRBJ2-2, with D uncertain. CDR1 is SGDLS, CDR2 YYNGEE, per germline. This CDR3 is 14 amino acids long. With 3 bases removed from V and 1 base from J, the gap between germline ends came to 7 bases. The CDR3 here is CASSAYLNTGELFF. CDR3 nucleotides: TGTGCCAGCAGCGCCTACTTGAACACCGGGGAGCTGTTTTTT. The whole variable domain, remainder taken from reference TRBV9 and TRBJ2-2, is DSGVTQTPKHLITATGQRVTLRCSPRSGDLSVYWYQQSLDQGLQFLIQYYNGEERAKGNILERFSAQQFPDLHSELNLSSLELGDSALYFCASSAYLNTGELFFGEGSRLTVL.

Many counts were recorded for this clonotype. The gene calls are TRBV11-1 and TRBJ2-2; D is perhaps TRBD2 (6 bases). Germline lookup yields CDR1 SGHAT and CDR2 FQDESV (reference sequence). The V gene lost 7 bases and the J gene lost 0 bases, with 21 bases spanning the gap. This CDR3 contains 18 residues. This CDR3 is CASTLFRWGLANTGELFF. CDR3 DNA: TGTGCCAGCACTCTTTTTAGGTGGGGACTCGCGAACACCGGGGAGCTGTTTTTT.

This clonotype showed up many times. This sequence joins TRBV13 and TRBJ1-1; no reliable D call. Germline-derived CDR1 and CDR2 are PRHDT and FYEKMQ (reference sequence). V was pared by 6 bases and J by 3 bases, with 17 bases between. The CDR3 runs 15 residues. The CDR3, as DNA: TGTGCCAGCAGTATGATTTTGGCTATTGACACTGAAGCTTTCTTT. Translation gives CASSMILAIDTEAFF.

This clonotype was counted at least ten times. The chain carries TRBV5-1 and TRBJ2-7; 7 nucleotides align to TRBD1. V dropped 4 bases and J dropped 0; count of bases not matched to a gene: 16. The CDR3 has 18 residues. CDR1 is SGHRS, CDR2 YFSETQ, per germline. This CDR3 reads CASSAIGQVIGNSYEQYF. The DNA of the CDR3 is TGCGCCAGCAGCGCCATTGGACAGGTTATCGGGAACTCCTACGAGCAGTACTTC. Looking up the rest from reference TRBV5-1 and TRBJ2-7 gives the full variable domain: KAGVTQTPRYLIKTRGQQVTLSCSPISGHRSVSWYQQTPGQGLQFLFEYFSETQRNKGNFPGRFSGRQFSNSRSEMNVSTLELGDSALYLCASSAIGQVIGNSYEQYFGPGTRLTVT.

Ten or more counts support this clonotype. V and J are TRBV29-1 and TRBJ2-1; 7 nucleotides agree with TRBD1. CDR1 is SQVTM, CDR2 ANQGSEA, per germline. This CDR3 spans 17 amino acids. The V gene end was trimmed by 2 bases and the J gene end by 10 bases; junction bases not matched to a gene: 20. The CDR3 region is CSVESGRTGDPFGEQFF. The CDR3 DNA sequence: TGCAGCGTTGAAAGCGGAAGGACAGGCGATCCATTCGGGGAGCAGTTCTTC.

The chain recombines TRBV20-1 with TRBJ2-1; D possibly corresponds to TRBD2 (6 bases). CDR1 DFQATT and CDR2 SNEGSKA come from the germline V gene (reference sequence). V was shortened by 6 bases and J by 0 bases, with 18 bases between the two germline ends. The CDR3 length is 16 residues. CDR3: CSAGPGTVYSYNEQFF. The CDR3 bases are TGCAGTGCCGGGCCTGGGACTGTATACTCCTACAATGAGCAGTTCTTC.

This clonotype has at least ten counts. J is TRBJ1-4 and V is TRBV27; D remains ambiguous. The V end lost 10 bases, the J end lost 4 bases, and 13 bases lay between the germline ends. The CDR3 length is 13 residues. Germline CDR1 MNHEY, CDR2 SMNVEV (reference sequence). The CDR3 region has the DNA TGTGCCACCCAGGCGTTGAATAATGAAAAACTGTTTTTT. It specifies CATQALNNEKLFF.